These T cell receptor beta chains were read from a single sample in a study of T-cell reconstitution after alpha-beta-depleted transplantation in children. TCRdb re-called the PCR reads through MiXCR, storing one row per CDR3 protein. The data hold more than 300,000 distinct CDR3 sequences, with 16% observed a single time. The source material was PBMCs, mostly from graft donor cells, sampled 360 days after TCRalphabeta/CD19-depleted stem cell transplant. The receptors were gathered from a male patient aged 2 to 10 who had a stem cell transplant for acute lymphoblastic leukemia, so the T cells may come from the graft donor. Both conserved end residues are part of each CDR3. Each record gives: D gene, V gene, CDR3 protein. D genes are given only for firm matches.

>TRBD2|TRBV7-9
CASSPRLAGLYNEQFF
>TRBD1|TRBV20-1
CSARFRGLVTSETQYF
>.|TRBV4-2
CASSPPGAAETQYF
>.|TRBV28
CASSPIYEQYF
>.|TRBV29-1
CSVPGHSGTQYF
>TRBD1|TRBV5-1
CASSTQGATYEQYF
>.|TRBV12-3/TRBV12-4
CASSLGVAEAFF
>.|TRBV29-1
CSVENYGYTF
>.|TRBV3-1
CASSQDKLAYNEQFF
>.|TRBV6-1
CASSSRRTDTQYF
>TRBD1|TRBV28
CASRRRGQGSEKLFF
>TRBD1|TRBV4-2
CASSQDRVREQYF
>.|TRBV6-5
CASSYPGTFTYEQYF
>.|TRBV7-7
CATSRAGGDNEQFF
>.|TRBV4-3
CASSQAAGHYEQYF
>.|TRBV12-3/TRBV12-4
CASNLRGLRATEAFF
>.|TRBV4-3
CASSQDAASHMNTGELFF
>.|TRBV3-1
CASSQDAGGYDEQYF
>TRBD2|TRBV28
CASSFSGGPWTQYF
>.|TRBV28
CASSRNQPQHF
>TRBD2|TRBV4-3
CASSQQGLALYEQYF
>.|TRBV12-3/TRBV12-4
CASSSSDPSSYNEQFF
>TRBD1|TRBV2
CASSEGRGSGEQFF
>.|TRBV18
CASSPPNRVYEQYF
>.|TRBV7-2
CASSLVSGRYNEQFF
>TRBD2|TRBV18
CASSLSGASGSLYNEQFF
>.|TRBV10-2
CASSQGQRYGYTF
>.|TRBV12-3/TRBV12-4
CASSLNAGGQETQYF
>.|TRBV12-3/TRBV12-4
CASKGEGSNQPQHF
>TRBD1|TRBV2
CASSGEGAVGNQPQHF
>.|TRBV5-6
CASSLTVRSSSYEQYF
>.|TRBV9
CASSLNPDSVLGYYGYTF
>.|TRBV24-1
CATSGASGSTPSTDTQYF
>TRBD1|TRBV5-1
CASSWGQFPTYEQYF
>TRBD2|TRBV3-1
CASSTQQTSKQYF
>.|TRBV20-1
CSAAPSYNEQFF
>TRBD2|TRBV20-1
CSARGIAGWDYNEQFF
>.|TRBV28
CASTGLETQYF
>.|TRBV7-2
CASSRRRETQYF
>.|TRBV5-6
CASSLQVLRGANVLTF
>.|TRBV4-3
CASSQYLTGTLLMNTEAFF
>.|TRBV7-2
CASSQPGVTNEKLFF
>.|TRBV20-1
CSARPAGWANEQYF
>TRBD2|TRBV7-2
CASSLVGTSGHYEQYF
>.|TRBV6-2/TRBV6-3
CASTGAYEQYF
>.|TRBV20-1
CSTCPRGETQYF
>.|TRBV12-3/TRBV12-4
CASSLGLAKNIQYF
>TRBD2|TRBV4-2
CASSQEGSGSFAYEQYF
>.|TRBV21-1
CASSTSRDREGDEQFF
>.|TRBV7-9
CASSEAQGGAYEQYF
>TRBD2|TRBV27
CASSFAGGRFGYNEQFF
>TRBD1|TRBV19
CASRGRGIYEQYF
>TRBD1|TRBV20-1
CSARDLRTGNTGELFF
>TRBD2|TRBV28
CASSLLAGDLDTQYF
>.|TRBV5-6
CASGPGLAKNIQYF
>TRBD1|TRBV4-3
CASSQDRGQGNTQFF
>TRBD1|TRBV20-1
CSALHLRTGPNEQFF